This TCR beta chain was retrieved from a study of T cells in Graves' hyperthyroidism and ophthalmopathy. Study conclusions and caveats: Blood held most thyroid clonotypes expanded above 0.001 frequency.

It was RNA transcripts that yielded the amplified TCR beta CDR3 regions. First-round RT-PCR targeting the TCR CDR3 was performed with the HTBI primer set. One entry per CDR3 protein, called by TCRdb with MiXCR from the multiplex PCR reads. The data show a few hundred thousand distinct CDR3 sequences, less than 15% seen once. Graves' hyperthyroidism qualified as stable when ophthalmopathy did not progress within 18 months. Over 8 ml fresh peripheral blood yielded the PBMCs. The CDR3 runs 16 residues. Germline V gene sequence: CDR1 SGHDN, CDR2 FVKESK. In this sample, this clonotype turned up many times. Its cognate antigen is unknown.

The rearrangement links TRBV14 to TRBJ2-7; 12 bases are a match to TRBD2. TRBJ2-1 matches the DNA end more closely, so the J call is doubtful. Sequencing was carried out using blood. The source of this sequence is a woman in her thirties or forties with Graves' hyperthyroidism. In DNA form, the CDR3 reads TGTGCCAGCAGCCAAAACGGACTAGCGGGACTCTACGAGCAGTTCTTC. This gives the protein CASSQNGLAGLYEQFF.